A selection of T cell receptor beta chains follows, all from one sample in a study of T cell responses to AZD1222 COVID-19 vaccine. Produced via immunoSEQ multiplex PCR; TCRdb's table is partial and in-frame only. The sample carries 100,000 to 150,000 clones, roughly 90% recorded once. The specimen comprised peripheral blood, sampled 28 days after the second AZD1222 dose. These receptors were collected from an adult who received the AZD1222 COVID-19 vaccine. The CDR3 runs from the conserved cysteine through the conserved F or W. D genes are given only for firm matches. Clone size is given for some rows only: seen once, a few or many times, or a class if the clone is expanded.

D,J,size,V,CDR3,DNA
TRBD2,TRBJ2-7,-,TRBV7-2,CASSRGGSSYEQYF,TGTGCCAGCAGCCGGGGCGGGAGCTCCTACGAGCAGTACTTC
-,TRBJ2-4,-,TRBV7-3,CASSLNGPGTKNIQYF,TGTGCCAGCAGCTTAAACGGCCCTGGGACCAAAAACATTCAGTACTTC
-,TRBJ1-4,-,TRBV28,CASSSFGGSNEKLFF,TGTGCCAGCAGTTCCTTCGGGGGAAGTAATGAAAAACTGTTTTTT
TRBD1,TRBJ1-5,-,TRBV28,CASSLGRGPNQPQHF,TGTGCCAGCAGTTTGGGTAGGGGGCCGAATCAGCCCCAGCATTTT
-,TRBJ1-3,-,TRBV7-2,CASSPAPGGNTIYF,TGTGCCAGCAGCCCTGCGCCAGGGGGAAACACCATATATTTT
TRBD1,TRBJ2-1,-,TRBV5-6,CASRYRDRPNEQFF,TGTGCCAGCAGGTACCGGGACAGGCCCAATGAGCAGTTCTTC
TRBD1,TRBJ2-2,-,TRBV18,CASTGQGPESRTNTGELFF,TGTGCCAGCACTGGACAGGGACCCGAATCTCGCACAAACACCGGGGAGCTGTTTTTT
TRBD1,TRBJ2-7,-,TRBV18,CASSPRAGQDPYEQYF,TGTGCCAGCTCACCACGGGCGGGACAGGATCCCTACGAGCAGTACTTC
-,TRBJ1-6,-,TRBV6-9,CASRPWTVVGSPLHF,TGTGCCAGCAGACCTTGGACAGTAGTCGGATCACCCCTCCACTTT
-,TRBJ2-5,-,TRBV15,CATTEGGVETQYF,TGTGCCACCACCGAGGGGGGGGTTGAGACCCAGTACTTC
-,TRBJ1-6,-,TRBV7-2,CASSQSGQNNSPLHF,TGTGCCAGCAGCCAATCCGGACAGAATAATTCACCCCTCCACTTT
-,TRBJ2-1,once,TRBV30,CAWKSSRDSYNEQFF,TGTGCCTGGAAGAGCAGCAGGGACTCCTACAATGAGCAGTTCTTC
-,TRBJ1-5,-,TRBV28,CASSLVGRYSNQPQHF,TGTGCCAGCAGTTTAGTGGGCCGATATAGCAATCAGCCCCAGCATTTT
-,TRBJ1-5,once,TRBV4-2,CASSQGEGMSNQPQHF,TGTGCCAGCAGCCAAGGAGAGGGGATGAGCAATCAGCCCCAGCATTTT
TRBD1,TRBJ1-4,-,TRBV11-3,CASSPGTGEDEKLFF,TGTGCCAGCAGCCCCGGGACAGGGGAGGATGAAAAACTGTTTTTT
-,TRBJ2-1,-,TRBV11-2,CASSLVSTSGYNEQFF,TGTGCCAGCAGCTTAGTCTCGACAAGCGGCTACAATGAGCAGTTCTTC